Shown below are 20 T cell receptor beta chains from a single sample sequenced in a study of T cell repertoires in cytomegalovirus infection. Using its own MiXCR run on the reads, TCRdb lists one record per CDR3 protein. Of about a million distinct CDR3 sequences listed, around 31% are singletons. These receptors' antigens are unknown. The material sequenced was cultured CD8+ T cells from PBMCs, taken from culture after CMV antigen stimulation. The receptors shown here come from a human donor in good health (CMV status not recorded). Some clones in this sample may be carry-over from other donors' samples.

This chain links TRBV7-3 with TRBJ1-5, with a tentative D call TRBD1 (5 bases). The CDR3 loop spans 15 amino acids. Trimming cost V 5 bases and J 1 base, with 12 bases left between them. Germline V lookup: CDR1 SGHTA, CDR2 FQGTGA. CDR3 in amino acids: CASSGGGVSNQPQHF. The CDR3 DNA reads as TGTGCCAGCAGCGGGGGGGGGGTGAGCAATCAGCCCCAGCATTTT.

CDR3 region: CASSPTDGVSTDTQYF. CDR3 bases: TGTGCCAGCAGTCCCACGGACGGGGTTAGCACAGATACGCAGTATTTT. The gene calls are TRBV27 and TRBJ2-3, with D perhaps matching TRBD2 (5 bases). The germline V gene encodes CDR1 MNHEY and CDR2 SMNVEV (reference sequence). The CDR3 is made up of 16 amino acids. V lost 5 bases and J lost 0, with 15 bases in between.

This clonotype was seen more than once but under ten times. The rearrangement uses TRBV27 and TRBJ2-2, with D perhaps TRBD1 or TRBD2 (6 bases each). V was trimmed by 10 bases and J by 4 bases, leaving 22 bases between them. Germline lookup yields CDR1 MNHEY and CDR2 SMNVEV (reference sequence). This CDR3 is 16 amino acids long. This chain's CDR3 is CATTETWTGATGELFF. The CDR3 DNA reads TGTGCCACCACGGAGACTTGGACGGGGGCCACCGGGGAGCTGTTTTTT.

This clonotype occurred a few times. The chain uses TRBV6-1 and TRBJ2-7; D tentatively reads TRBD1 or TRBD2 (6 bases each). Trimming took off 1 base at V and 2 bases at J, with 15 bases between the two ends. Germline assignment: CDR1 MNHNS and CDR2 SASEGT. This CDR3 comprises 16 residues. The CDR3 nucleotides are TGTGCCAGCAGTGAAGTACCCCCCGGGGGCGCCTACGAGCAGTACTTC. Encoded protein: CASSEVPPGGAYEQYF.

This clonotype was counted at least ten times. The chain has TRBV27 and TRBJ1-2; a weak D match, TRBD1 (5 bases). Trimming pared 6 bases from V and 4 bases from J, leaving 9 bases between. Germline V lookup: CDR1 MNHEY, CDR2 SMNVEV (reference sequence). CDR3 length: 12 amino acids. The CDR3 is CASSKGSYGYTF. The CDR3 DNA is TGTGCCAGCAGCAAGGGGAGCTATGGCTACACCTTC.

The J gene is TRBJ2-1, the V gene TRBV6-2 or TRBV6-3; D gene ambiguous. V lost 9 bases to trimming and J lost 8 bases, with 14 bases between them. CDR3 size: 12 residues. Looked up from germline, CDR1 is MNHEY and CDR2 is SVGEGT. The chain's CDR3 is CASGSQVYEQFF. The CDR3 nucleotides are TGTGCCAGTGGTTCCCAGGTCTATGAGCAGTTCTTC.

The chain has TRBV9 and TRBJ2-3; weak D call: TRBD2 (5 bases). The germline CDR1 and CDR2 sequences are SGDLS and YYNGEE. The V gene lost 4 bases and the J gene lost 2 bases, with 11 bases spanning the gap. This CDR3 region has 14 residues. The CDR3 reads CASSSEGPTDTQYF. For the CDR3, the DNA is TGTGCCAGCAGCTCCGAGGGCCCCACAGATACGCAGTATTTT.

Details on this clonotype: One base away lies a much larger clone, so this may be a sequencing read error. The rearrangement links TRBV7-6 to TRBJ2-2, with D possibly being TRBD2 (6 bases). Per the germline V gene, CDR1 is SGHVS and CDR2 is FNYEAQ. The CDR3 covers 16 residues. The DNA of the CDR3 is TGTGCCAACAGCCCTGCGTGGCAGGGAGGTACCGGGGAGCTGTTTTTT. Its protein is CANSPAWQGGTGELFF. Complete variable domain (other parts from reference TRBV7-6 and TRBJ2-2): GAGVSQSPRYKVTKRGQDVALRCDPISGHVSLYWYRQALGQGPEFLTYFNYEAQQDKSGLPNDRFSAERPEGSISTLTIQRTEQRDSAMYRCANSPAWQGGTGELFFGEGSRLTVL.

J is TRBJ1-6 and V is TRBV7-4; 8 nucleotides align to TRBD1. The V gene's germline CDR1 is SGHVT and CDR2 SQSDAQ. The CDR3 has 16 amino acids. With 4 bases clipped from V and 9 bases from J, the junction kept 11 bases outside the gene matches. The CDR3 DNA sequence: TGTGCCAGCAGCTCTACTGGACAGGGAAAGGGTTCACCCCTCCACTTT. As protein: CASSSTGQGKGSPLHF.

The table lists this clonotype with a few counts. The chain combines TRBV12-3 or TRBV12-4 with TRBJ2-5; 8 positions agree with TRBD1. The V and J ends lost 1 base and 6 bases, in that order; junction bases with no gene match: 7. The CDR3 is 15 amino acids. The CDR3 spells CASSLVPGGWKTQYF. The CDR3 DNA follows: TGTGCCAGCAGTTTAGTCCCAGGGGGCTGGAAGACCCAGTACTTC.

In its sample, this clonotype was seen a few times. This sequence joins TRBV7-9 and TRBJ1-4, with TRBD1 matching over 10 bases. The CDR3 covers 18 residues. The germline V gene has CDR1 SEHNR and CDR2 FQNEAQ (reference sequence). J gave up 2 bases and V 6 bases, and 12 bases lay outside the gene matches. CDR3 DNA: TGTGCCAGCAGACCTCCCTTCGACAGGGGGCCGACTAATGAAAAACTGTTTTTT. Its protein is CASRPPFDRGPTNEKLFF.

DNA for the CDR3: TGTGCCAGCAGGATGGGTAGCGGGGGGTTCTCCTACAATGAGCAGTTCTTC. Protein: CASRMGSGGFSYNEQFF. The rearrangement links TRBV12-3 or TRBV12-4 to TRBJ2-1; 10 bases fit TRBD2. The CDR3 loop spans 17 amino acids. The junction had 8 bases not matched to a gene; V was cut back by 6 bases and J by 0 bases.

This clonotype was counted only a few times. This CDR3 reads CASSPPEYRVKAFF. The CDR3 nucleotides are TGTGCCAGCAGCCCACCCGAATATAGGGTAAAAGCTTTCTTT. This sequence joins TRBV7-9 and TRBJ1-1; D call uncertain. The V gene's germline CDR1 is SEHNR and CDR2 FQNEAQ (reference sequence). The CDR3 spans 14 residues. Trimming left V 5 bases short and J 9 bases short, with 19 bases between.

The chain links TRBV12-3 or TRBV12-4 to TRBJ1-6, with a weak D call TRBD1 (5 bases). V lost 4 bases, J lost 9 bases, and 10 bases lay in between. There are 13 residues in the CDR3. The CDR3 spells CASSSGLISPLHF. The CDR3 region has the DNA TGTGCCAGCAGTTCAGGGTTAATTTCACCCCTCCACTTT.

This clonotype was recorded many times. The gene calls are TRBV7-6 and TRBJ2-7, with 8 bases fitting TRBD1. The germline V gene encodes CDR1 SGHVS and CDR2 FNYEAQ. The CDR3 extends over 14 amino acids. The trim removed 3 bases at V and 1 base at J, leaving 2 bases unmatched. The CDR3 spells CASSFGQGSYEQYF. CDR3 nucleotides: TGTGCCAGCAGCTTCGGACAGGGATCCTACGAGCAGTACTTC.

V gene TRBV28 combines with J gene TRBJ1-1; possible D gene TRBD1, 6 bases. The CDR3 has 15 amino acids. Between the trimmed V and J ends, which lost 0 bases and 3 bases, there was a span of 11 bases. CDR1 is MDHEN and CDR2 is SYDVKM in the germline V gene. The CDR3 is CASSLWGHLDTEAFF. CDR3 coding DNA: TGTGCCAGCAGTTTATGGGGACACCTGGACACTGAAGCTTTCTTT.

This clonotype was detected a few times. The chain has TRBV7-6 and TRBJ2-3, with 9 nucleotides matching TRBD2. V lost 0 bases and J lost 3; bases outside the gene matches: 7. This CDR3 is built from 17 residues. Germline loops: CDR1 SGHVS, CDR2 FNYEAQ. CDR3: CASSLARAGGPTDTQYF. The CDR3 nucleotides read TGTGCCAGCAGCTTAGCGAGGGCGGGGGGGCCAACAGATACGCAGTATTTT. Combining the CDR3 with reference TRBV7-6 and TRBJ2-3 gives the whole variable domain GAGVSQSPRYKVTKRGQDVALRCDPISGHVSLYWYRQALGQGPEFLTYFNYEAQQDKSGLPNDRFSAERPEGSISTLTIQRTEQRDSAMYRCASSLARAGGPTDTQYFGPGTRLTVL.

This clonotype was seen many times. CDR3 sequence: CASQRSSNTGELFF. In DNA, the CDR3 is TGTGCCAGCCAGAGAAGCTCGAACACCGGGGAGCTGTTTTTT. The chain uses TRBV7-9 and TRBJ2-2; D remains unclear. V shed 8 bases and J shed 0 bases, with 10 bases lying between them. CDR3 length: 14 amino acids. Germline V gene lookup returns CDR1 SEHNR and CDR2 FQNEAQ (reference sequence).

The chain uses TRBV2 and TRBJ1-1; perhaps TRBD1 as D (5 bases). The length of the CDR3 is 17 residues. V was cut by 6 bases and J by 0 bases, with 20 bases left in between. In germline, CDR1 is SNHLY, CDR2 FYNNEI. The CDR3 sequence: CASRKSGDGTLNTEAFF. CDR3 sequence (DNA): TGTGCCAGCAGGAAGAGTGGGGACGGGACTCTGAACACTGAAGCTTTCTTT.

The chain links TRBV19 to TRBJ1-1, with 7 nucleotides matching TRBD1. V shed 5 bases and J 5 bases; nucleotides not matched to a gene: 11. The CDR3 sequence is 15 residues long. Germline loops: CDR1 LNHDA, CDR2 SQIVND (reference sequence). The CDR3 loop is CASSPRDSYFTEAFF. CDR3 sequence (DNA): TGTGCCAGTAGTCCCCGGGACAGCTACTTTACTGAAGCTTTCTTT.